This T cell receptor beta chain was retrieved from a study of blood T cells in healthy people across ages (dated by TCRdb to the mid-2010s). About the study as a whole: In model experiments, roughly one uniquely barcoded TCR beta cDNA molecule per two T cells was captured by template switching. Using deep sequencing normalized with unique cDNA molecular identifiers, the study measured how TCR beta repertoire diversity changes with age. Donors were grouped into four age groups: young (average 16 years), middle-aged (about 40), aged (over 55) and long-lived (around 80). To avoid experimental bias, donors of different ages were distributed randomly across sequencing lanes. For two donors (one aged 18 to 30 and one aged 80 or older), the study analyzed two additional independent replicas of 1 million unique cDNA reads from the same blood draw.

The donors were 40 or so Caucasian individuals from Russia, aged 6 to 90 years, who were systemically healthy. Each donor gave about 11 milliliters of peripheral blood, drawn into EDTA-treated Vacutainer tubes. PBMCs were isolated by Ficoll-Paque density-gradient centrifugation, with at least 6 million obtained per sample. Total RNA was extracted from PBMCs with Trizol reagent, with at least 5 micrograms obtained per sample. Naive CD45RAhigh/CD27high T cell percentages were measured by flow cytometry on a PBMC aliquot from every donor. Library creation used 5' RACE. The data were produced on an Illumina HiSeq 2500. A second about 7 to 12 cycle PCR used a sample-barcoded 5' primer and a J-beta primer mix. Each TCR beta cDNA molecule received a unique molecular identifier from a template-switch 5' adaptor carrying 12 random nucleotides. At least 3 million CDR3-containing paired-end reads were obtained from each sample. All of the RNA was converted into first-strand cDNA using the Mint cDNA synthesis kit, with a TRBC-specific oligonucleotide serving as the primer. All cDNA was treated with uracil-DNA glycosylase and then went through a first 18-cycle PCR with the universal primers M1SS and BC2_uni_R. In the authors' own workflow: For normalization, 1 million high-quality reads, each with a distinct molecular identifier, were randomly selected from each sample. Reads sharing molecular identifiers were discarded rather than binned into consensus sequences. MiTCR, with a Q25 quality threshold and the strictest error-elimination algorithm, was used for CDR3 identification, clonotype clustering and error correction. Lower-bound total TCR beta diversity was estimated with a nonparametric unseen species model using Euler transformation. In TCRdb, the public reads were trimmed at Q25 with fastp and aligned with MiXCR, with productive beta chains retained. Identical CDR3 proteins give one entry, which carries the most common genes and DNA. The V and J calls come from TCRdb's annotation, not from the publication. The sample table records roughly 1,800,000 distinct CDR3 sequences; approximately 50% of these occur just once. The ten largest clones add up to over 2% of the sample.

The CDR3 numbers 15 residues from cysteine through phenylalanine. The only DNA kept is the CDR3, 45 bases in frame from the first base. The trim is 1 base for V and 3 bases for J, with a gap of 12 bases between the germline ends. From the germline V gene, CDR1 is MNHNS and CDR2 is SASEGT. Points the paper makes about the study in general: Compared with the aged group, the long-lived group had more naive CD4+ T cells, fewer expanded clones and increased TCR diversity, a pattern suggesting age selection. As age increased, observed TCR beta diversity per million T cells dropped in a roughly linear way, and a significant reduction was already evident by age 40. There was a strong correlation between observed TCR beta diversity and the percentage of naive T cells measured by flow cytometry. Estimates of total diversity based on one million sequenced T cells were considered lower bounds and underestimates. Because donor CMV infection status was unknown, age-related changes in expanded clonotypes were potentially confounded. Conclusive comparison of naive and antigen-experienced compartments was prevented by the profiling of bulk unsorted PBMCs.

With regard to this clonotype: There is no known antigen for this receptor. There are no base qualities to consult, and no much larger clone falls within one base.

The rearrangement combines TRBV6-1 with TRBJ1-2, with TRBD1 as a weak D call on 5 bases. This TCR came from a woman between 35 and 50 years old in good health. The source material was blood. In nucleotide form, the sequence is TGTGCCAGCAGTGAAGTCCGGGACGGACACTATGGCTACACCTTC. It is translated as CASSEVRDGHYGYTF.